This entry lists 23 T cell receptor beta chains sequenced from one sample in a study of PD-L1 blockade in urothelial cancer. Time point here: pretreatment peripheral blood. TCRdb's table, derived via immunoSEQ multiplex PCR, lists solely in-frame clones and lacks some. Among about 56,000 clones listed, approximately 83% were seen once. The source was PBMCs, collected around atezolizumab (anti-PD-L1) treatment. Source of these receptors: a man in his sixties or seventies with urothelial cancer.

V is TRBV4-1 and J is TRBJ2-1; no clear D. Trimming took off 0 bases at V and 3 bases at J, with 12 bases between the two ends. CDR1 and CDR2 from the germline V gene are MGHRA and YSYEKL. The CDR3 length is 16 residues. CDR3 DNA sequence: TGCGCCAGCAGCCAAGATCATAGCCGGGTCTACAATGAGCAGTTCTTC. Translated: CASSQDHSRVYNEQFF.

The chain carries TRBV5-1 and TRBJ2-3, with D tentatively TRBD1 (6 bases). The CDR3 is 15 amino acids. V lost 3 bases, J lost 14 bases, and 25 bases lay in between. CDR1 and CDR2 from the germline V gene are SGHRS and YFSETQ. The CDR3: CASSSGQPGHRYAYF. In DNA, the CDR3 is TGCGCCAGCAGCTCCGGACAGCCCGGTCACAGATACGCGTATTTT.

The chain combines TRBV5-1 with TRBJ1-1; maybe TRBD1 (6 bases). The CDR3 spans 14 residues. Trimming took 4 bases from V and 1 from J, leaving 11 bases between them. Germline V gives CDR1 SGHRS, CDR2 YFSETQ. The CDR3 here is CASSNRQANTEAFF. The CDR3 bases are TGCGCCAGCAGCAATAGACAGGCGAACACTGAAGCTTTCTTT.

The chain links TRBV5-6 to TRBJ1-2; D is possibly TRBD1 (5 bases). The CDR3 has 14 residues. V was pared by 4 bases and J by 3 bases, with 13 bases between. The germline V gene encodes CDR1 SGHDT and CDR2 YYEEEE. The CDR3, as DNA: TGTGCCAGCAGCCCTCTACAGGAGCACTATGGCTACACCTTC. Protein sequence: CASSPLQEHYGYTF.

The CDR3 protein is CASRTDRGSNQPQHF. The CDR3 DNA reads as TGTGCCAGCAGAACGGACAGGGGTAGCAATCAGCCCCAGCATTTT. The rearrangement links TRBV6-6 to TRBJ1-5; 9 bases align to TRBD1. This CDR3 has 15 residues. CDR1 is MNHNY and CDR2 is SVGAGI in the germline V gene (reference sequence). Trimming took 6 bases from V and 0 from J; bases not matched to a gene: 3.

J is TRBJ2-7 and V is TRBV11-2, with 7 bases that match TRBD1. Germline assignment: CDR1 SGHAT and CDR2 FQNNGV. This CDR3 has 14 residues. Trimming cost V 5 bases and J 1 base; bases outside gene matches: 5. CDR3 coding DNA: TGTGCCAGCAGCAACCGGGACAGATCCTACGAGCAGTACTTC. It specifies CASSNRDRSYEQYF.

V and J are TRBV12-5 and TRBJ2-2; 9 bases agree with TRBD1. The CDR3 totals 16 residues. CDR1 and CDR2 from the germline V gene are LGHNT and FRNRAP. The V gene end was trimmed by 6 bases and the J gene end by 5 bases; junction bases not matched to a gene: 10. CDR3 bases: TGTGCTAGTGGCCCCCTGGGACAGGGCTTGACCGGGGAGCTGTTTTTT. Residues: CASGPLGQGLTGELFF.

The CDR3 region has the DNA TGCGCCAGCAGCTTGGGCCAGTCAGCAACTAATGAAAAACTGTTTTTT. This encodes CASSLGQSATNEKLFF. The rearrangement joins TRBV5-1 to TRBJ1-4; D unresolved. The V end lost 0 bases, the J end lost 0 bases, and 9 bases lay between the germline ends. The CDR3 loop spans 16 amino acids. Germline lookup yields CDR1 SGHRS and CDR2 YFSETQ. The full variable domain, completed using reference TRBV5-1 and TRBJ1-4, is KAGVTQTPRYLIKTRGQQVTLSCSPISGHRSVSWYQQTPGQGLQFLFEYFSETQRNKGNFPGRFSGRQFSNSRSEMNVSTLELGDSALYLCASSLGQSATNEKLFFGSGTQLSVL.

The chain is built from TRBV29-1 and TRBJ2-3; tentatively, D is TRBD1 (6 bases). The germline V gene has CDR1 SQVTM and CDR2 ANQGSEA. The CDR3 sequence is 13 residues long. Trimming left V 4 bases short and J 9 bases short, with 17 bases between. CDR3 amino acids: CSVVNRAADTQYF. The CDR3 nucleotides read TGCAGCGTTGTGAACAGGGCGGCGGACACGCAGTATTTT.

In DNA form, the CDR3 reads TGTGCCAGCAGGCCCCCAGGGGGTGGGGAAGCTTTCTTT. This translates into CASRPPGGGEAFF. The chain couples TRBV2 to TRBJ1-1; 7 nucleotides align to TRBD1. Germline CDR1 is SNHLY and CDR2 is FYNNEI. The CDR3 runs 13 residues. V shed 6 bases and J 8 bases; nucleotides not matched to a gene: 9.

The CDR3 DNA reads TGCGCCAGCAGCCAAGATGGGGCCAAGTCGGCCGAGCAGTACTTC. Its protein product is CASSQDGAKSAEQYF. The chain links TRBV4-1 to TRBJ2-7; a weak D match, TRBD1 (5 bases). The V and J ends lost 0 bases and 6 bases respectively, with 15 bases between them. The CDR3 loop spans 15 amino acids. Germline V gene lookup returns CDR1 MGHRA and CDR2 YSYEKL.

V and J are TRBV18 and TRBJ2-2, with a possible D match to TRBD2 (6 bases). The CDR3 is 16 amino acids. The germline V and J ends were trimmed by 4 bases and 5 bases, with 17 bases remaining between them. CDR1 and CDR2 (germline): KGHSH, LQKENI. CDR3 sequence: CASSQGPGLQTGELFF. CDR3 in DNA: TGTGCCAGCTCACAGGGACCGGGACTTCAAACCGGGGAGCTGTTTTTT.

J is TRBJ2-3 and V is TRBV27; 7 bases agree with TRBD1. This CDR3 region has 13 residues. Germline V CDR1 and CDR2: MNHEY, SMNVEV (reference sequence). Losses at the gene ends were 4 bases for V and 10 bases for J; bases not matched to a gene: 8. The DNA of the CDR3 is TGTGCCAGCAGTTCTCACAGGGGCCCCTCGCAGTATTTT. Translation: CASSSHRGPSQYF.

The CDR3 DNA is TGCGCCAGCAGCTTGGACCTAGCGGGAGGAACCATTCAGTACTTC. It specifies CASSLDLAGGTIQYF. The chain couples TRBV5-1 to TRBJ2-4; 11 bases align to TRBD2. CDR3 length: 15 amino acids. Germline CDR1 SGHRS, CDR2 YFSETQ. Germline trimming cut 0 bases from V and 9 bases from J; bases unmatched to any gene: 5.

V usage is TRBV6-5 and J usage is TRBJ1-2; 7 positions match TRBD1. The CDR3 has 15 residues. V dropped 5 bases and J dropped 4; count of bases not matched to a gene: 10. Germline V gene lookup returns CDR1 MNHEY and CDR2 SVGAGI. The CDR3, as DNA: TGTGCCAGCAGTACCCGGACAGGAGCCTTCTATGGCTACACCTTC. Translation: CASSTRTGAFYGYTF.

The V and J genes are TRBV27 and TRBJ2-7; TRBD2 matches at 7 bases. The V and J ends lost 5 bases and 6 bases, in that order; junction bases with no gene match: 4. The CDR3 contains 12 residues. Per germline, CDR1 MNHEY and CDR2 SMNVEV (reference sequence). CDR3 loop: CASSPTGGEQYF. CDR3 coding DNA: TGTGCCAGCAGTCCGACGGGGGGCGAGCAGTACTTC.

This clone was detected only a few times. The chain is built from TRBV6-5 and TRBJ1-3; tentative D call: TRBD1 (6 bases). This CDR3 is built from 15 residues. V lost 6 bases and J lost 2, with 14 bases in between. Germline-derived CDR1 and CDR2 are MNHEY and SVGAGI. CDR3 protein: CASREQGAAGNTIYF. Here the CDR3 DNA reads TGTGCCAGCAGAGAACAGGGAGCCGCTGGAAACACCATATATTTT.

This chain's CDR3 is CASSNLANEQFF. The DNA of the CDR3 is TGTGCCAGCAGTAATCTAGCTAATGAGCAGTTCTTC. This chain joins TRBV7-2 and TRBJ2-1; TRBD2 is a possible D gene (5 bases). This CDR3 spans 12 amino acids. V was pared by 6 bases and J by 7 bases, with 10 bases between. CDR1 SGHTA and CDR2 FQGNSA come from the germline V gene.

This chain links TRBV13 with TRBJ2-1; a weak D match, TRBD2 (5 bases). Between the trimmed V and J ends, which lost 0 bases and 2 bases, there was a span of 5 bases. Germline CDR1 and CDR2: PRHDT and FYEKMQ (reference sequence). CDR3 size: 14 residues. CDR3 sequence (DNA): TGTGCCAGCAGCTTAGGACTAGCCTACAATGAGCAGTTCTTC. It codes for CASSLGLAYNEQFF.

This chain connects TRBV30 to TRBJ2-1, with a weak D call TRBD1 (5 bases). Germline-derived CDR1 and CDR2 are GTSNPN and SVGIG (reference sequence). Trimming removed 0 bases at V and 6 bases at J, with 6 bases between. The CDR3 totals 12 residues. CDR3 loop: CAWSVQGNEQFF. The DNA for the CDR3 is TGTGCCTGGAGTGTTCAGGGCAATGAGCAGTTCTTC.

The count of this clone is one. The CDR3 coding sequence is TGCGCCAGCAGCCCCCGGGGGGCTGACAATGAGCAGTTCTTC. Amino acids: CASSPRGADNEQFF. This chain joins TRBV5-1 and TRBJ2-1; possibly TRBD2 for D (7 bases). The CDR3 spans 14 residues. Trimming left V 4 bases short and J 5 bases short, with 13 bases between. Germline-derived CDR1 and CDR2 are SGHRS and YFSETQ.

The rearrangement uses TRBV2 and TRBJ2-1, with D unclear. The CDR3 has 15 residues. CDR1 and CDR2 (germline): SNHLY, FYNNEI. V lost 7 bases, J lost 4 bases, and 17 bases lay in between. CDR3 protein: CASTRSLEAYNEQFF. Written as DNA, the CDR3 is TGTGCCAGCACACGGTCGCTCGAGGCGTACAATGAGCAGTTCTTC.

The chain links TRBV6-1 to TRBJ2-2, with TRBD2 as a possible D gene (6 bases). Trimming left V 2 bases short and J 4 bases short, with 14 bases between. CDR3 size: 16 residues. CDR1 and CDR2 (germline): MNHNS, SASEGT. In nucleotides, the CDR3 is TGTGCCAGCAGTGAAAGGTACGGGAGCGTCACCGGGGAGCTGTTTTTT. Encoded protein: CASSERYGSVTGELFF.